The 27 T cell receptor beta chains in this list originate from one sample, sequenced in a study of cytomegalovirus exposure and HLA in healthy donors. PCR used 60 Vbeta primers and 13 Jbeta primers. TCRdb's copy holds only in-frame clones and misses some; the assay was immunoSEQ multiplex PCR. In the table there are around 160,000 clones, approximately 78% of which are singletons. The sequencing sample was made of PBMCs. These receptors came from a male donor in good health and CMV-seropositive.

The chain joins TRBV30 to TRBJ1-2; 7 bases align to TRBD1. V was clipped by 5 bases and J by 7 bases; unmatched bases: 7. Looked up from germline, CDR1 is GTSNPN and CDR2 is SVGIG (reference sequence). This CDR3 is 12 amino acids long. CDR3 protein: CAWDQGDGGYTF. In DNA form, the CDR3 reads TGTGCCTGGGATCAGGGGGACGGTGGCTACACCTTC.

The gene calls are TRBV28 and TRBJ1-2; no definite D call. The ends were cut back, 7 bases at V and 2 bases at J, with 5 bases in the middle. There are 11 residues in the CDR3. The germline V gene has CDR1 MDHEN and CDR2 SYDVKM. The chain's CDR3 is CASTQNYGYTF. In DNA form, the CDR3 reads TGTGCCAGCACACAGAACTATGGCTACACCTTC.

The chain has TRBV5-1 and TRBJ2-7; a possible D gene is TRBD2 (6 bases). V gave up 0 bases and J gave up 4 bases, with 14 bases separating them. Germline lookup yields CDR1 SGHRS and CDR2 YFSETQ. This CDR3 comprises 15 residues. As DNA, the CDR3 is TGCGCCAGCAGCTTGGGGGCGGGAATACCTTACGAGCAGTACTTC. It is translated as CASSLGAGIPYEQYF.

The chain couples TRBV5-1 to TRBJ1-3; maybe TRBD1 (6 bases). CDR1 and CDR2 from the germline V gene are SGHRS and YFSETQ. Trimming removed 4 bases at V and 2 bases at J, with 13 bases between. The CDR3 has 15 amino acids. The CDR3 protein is CASSLATGTGNTIYF. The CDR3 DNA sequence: TGCGCCAGCAGCCTCGCGACAGGAACTGGAAACACCATATATTTT.

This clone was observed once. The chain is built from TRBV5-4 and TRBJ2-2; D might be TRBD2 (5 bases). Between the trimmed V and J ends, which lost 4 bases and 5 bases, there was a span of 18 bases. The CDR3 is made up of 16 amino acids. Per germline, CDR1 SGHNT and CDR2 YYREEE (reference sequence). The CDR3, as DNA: TGTGCCAGCAGCCCGGGGTCCGGACCCATAACCGGGGAGCTGTTTTTT. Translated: CASSPGSGPITGELFF.

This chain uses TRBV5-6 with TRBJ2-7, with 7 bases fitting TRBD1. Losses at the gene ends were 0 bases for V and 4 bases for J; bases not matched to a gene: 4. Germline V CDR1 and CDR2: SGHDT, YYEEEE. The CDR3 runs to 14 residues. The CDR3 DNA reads TGTGCCAGCAGCTTGGAAGGGGGCCGATACGAGCAGTACTTC. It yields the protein CASSLEGGRYEQYF. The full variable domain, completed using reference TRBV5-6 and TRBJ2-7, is DAGVTQSPTHLIKTRGQQVTLRCSPKSGHDTVSWYQQALGQGPQFIFQYYEEEERQRGNFPDRFSGHQFPNYSSELNVNALLLGDSALYLCASSLEGGRYEQYFGPGTRLTVT.

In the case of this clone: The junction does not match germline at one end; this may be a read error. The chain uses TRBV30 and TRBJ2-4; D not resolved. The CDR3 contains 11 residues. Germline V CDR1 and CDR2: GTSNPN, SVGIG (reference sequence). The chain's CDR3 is CAWSVPNSQYF. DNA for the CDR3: TGTGCCTGGAGTGTTCCAAACAGTCAGTACTTC.

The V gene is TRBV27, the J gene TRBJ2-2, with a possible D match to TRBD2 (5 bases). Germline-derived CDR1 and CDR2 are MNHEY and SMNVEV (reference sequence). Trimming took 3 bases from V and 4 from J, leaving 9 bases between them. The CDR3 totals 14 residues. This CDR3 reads CASSFGAGTGELFF. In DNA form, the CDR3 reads TGTGCCAGCAGTTTTGGCGCGGGCACCGGGGAGCTGTTTTTT.

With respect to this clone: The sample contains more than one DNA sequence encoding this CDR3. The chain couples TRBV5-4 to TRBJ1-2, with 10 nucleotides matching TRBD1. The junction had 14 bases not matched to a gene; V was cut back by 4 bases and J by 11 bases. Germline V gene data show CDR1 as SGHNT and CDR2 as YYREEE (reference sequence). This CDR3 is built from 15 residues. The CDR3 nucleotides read TGTGCCAGCAGCCTGGAACTTTGGGACAGGGGATTTTACACCTTC. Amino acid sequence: CASSLELWDRGFYTF. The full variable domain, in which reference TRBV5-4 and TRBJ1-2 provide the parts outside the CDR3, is ETGVTQSPTHLIKTRGQQVTLRCSSQSGHNTVSWYQQALGQGPQFIFQYYREEENGRGNFPPRFSGLQFPNYSSELNVNALELDDSALYLCASSLELWDRGFYTFGSGTRLTVV.

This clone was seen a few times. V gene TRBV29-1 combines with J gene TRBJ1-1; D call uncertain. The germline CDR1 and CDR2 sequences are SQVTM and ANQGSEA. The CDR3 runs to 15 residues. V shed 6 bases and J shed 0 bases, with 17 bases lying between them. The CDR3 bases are TGCAGCGTCCAGAGGGCGGGAGCCATGAACACTGAAGCTTTCTTT. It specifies CSVQRAGAMNTEAFF.

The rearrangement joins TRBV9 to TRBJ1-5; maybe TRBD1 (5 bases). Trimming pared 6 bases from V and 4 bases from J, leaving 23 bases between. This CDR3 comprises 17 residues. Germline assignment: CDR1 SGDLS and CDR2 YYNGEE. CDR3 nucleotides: TGTGCCAGCACCCCTCTGGGGGGGAGTATAGGAAATCAGCCCCAGCATTTT. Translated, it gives CASTPLGGSIGNQPQHF.

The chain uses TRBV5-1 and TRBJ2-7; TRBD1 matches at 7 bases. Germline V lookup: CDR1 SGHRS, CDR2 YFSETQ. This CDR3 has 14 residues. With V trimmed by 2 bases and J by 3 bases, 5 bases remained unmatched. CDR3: CASSLGTANYEQYF. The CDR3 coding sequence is TGCGCCAGCAGCTTAGGGACAGCCAACTACGAGCAGTACTTC.

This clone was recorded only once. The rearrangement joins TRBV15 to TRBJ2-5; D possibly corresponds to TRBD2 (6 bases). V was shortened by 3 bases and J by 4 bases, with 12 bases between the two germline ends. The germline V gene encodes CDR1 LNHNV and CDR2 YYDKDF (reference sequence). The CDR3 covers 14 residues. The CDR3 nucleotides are TGTGCCACCAGCAGCCGGGACGGGGGAGAGACCCAGTACTTC. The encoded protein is CATSSRDGGETQYF.

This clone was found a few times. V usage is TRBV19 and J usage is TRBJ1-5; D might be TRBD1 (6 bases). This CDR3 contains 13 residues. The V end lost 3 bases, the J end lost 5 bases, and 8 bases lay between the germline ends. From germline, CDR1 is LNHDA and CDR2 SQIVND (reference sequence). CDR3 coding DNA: TGTGCCAGTAGTATTAAGGGGGATCAGCCCCAGCATTTT. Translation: CASSIKGDQPQHF.

The chain's CDR3 is CASTRTGVGEQYF. The CDR3 coding sequence is TGTGCCAGCACCCGGACAGGGGTGGGCGAGCAGTACTTC. The chain combines TRBV6-1 with TRBJ2-7; 9 nucleotides line up with TRBD1. This CDR3 contains 13 residues. V gave up 7 bases and J gave up 6 bases; unmatched junction bases: 7. Germline CDR1 MNHNS, CDR2 SASEGT.

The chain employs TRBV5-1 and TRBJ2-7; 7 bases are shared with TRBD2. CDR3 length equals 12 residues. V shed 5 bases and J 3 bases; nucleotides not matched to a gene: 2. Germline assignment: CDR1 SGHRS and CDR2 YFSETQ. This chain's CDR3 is CASRGGGYEQYF. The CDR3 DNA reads TGCGCCAGCAGAGGCGGGGGCTACGAGCAGTACTTC.

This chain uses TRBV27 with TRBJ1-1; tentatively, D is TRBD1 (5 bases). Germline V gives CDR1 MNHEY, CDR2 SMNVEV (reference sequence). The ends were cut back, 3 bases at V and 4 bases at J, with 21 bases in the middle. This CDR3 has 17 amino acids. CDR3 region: CASSFSNFPGSGTEAFF. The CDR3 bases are TGTGCCAGCAGTTTTTCTAACTTCCCAGGGTCAGGCACTGAAGCTTTCTTT.

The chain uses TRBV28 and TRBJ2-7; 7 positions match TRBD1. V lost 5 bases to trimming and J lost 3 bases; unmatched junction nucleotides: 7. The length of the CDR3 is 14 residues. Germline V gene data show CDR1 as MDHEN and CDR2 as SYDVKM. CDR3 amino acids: CASSGTGALYEQYF. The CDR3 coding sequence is TGTGCCAGCAGTGGCACAGGGGCCCTCTACGAGCAGTACTTC.

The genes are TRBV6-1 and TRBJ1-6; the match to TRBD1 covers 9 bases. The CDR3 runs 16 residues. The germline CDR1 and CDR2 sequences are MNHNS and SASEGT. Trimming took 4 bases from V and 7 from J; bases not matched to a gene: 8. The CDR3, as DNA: TGTGCCAGCAGTGCGTTGGGACAGGGCTCCAATTCACCCCTCCACTTT. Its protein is CASSALGQGSNSPLHF.

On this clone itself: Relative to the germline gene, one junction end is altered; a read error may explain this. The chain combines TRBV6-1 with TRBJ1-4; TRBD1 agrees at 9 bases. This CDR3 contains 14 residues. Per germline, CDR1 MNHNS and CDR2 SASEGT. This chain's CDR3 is CAISDRGDNEKLFF. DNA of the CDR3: TGTGCCATCAGTGACAGGGGGGATAATGAAAAACTGTTTTTT.

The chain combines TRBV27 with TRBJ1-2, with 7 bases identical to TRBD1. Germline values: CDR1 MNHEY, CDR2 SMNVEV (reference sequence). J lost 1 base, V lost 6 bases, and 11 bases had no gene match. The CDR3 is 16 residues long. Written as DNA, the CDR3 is TGTGCCAGCAGACCGAAGACAGGGTCGGATAACTATGGCTACACCTTC. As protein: CASRPKTGSDNYGYTF.

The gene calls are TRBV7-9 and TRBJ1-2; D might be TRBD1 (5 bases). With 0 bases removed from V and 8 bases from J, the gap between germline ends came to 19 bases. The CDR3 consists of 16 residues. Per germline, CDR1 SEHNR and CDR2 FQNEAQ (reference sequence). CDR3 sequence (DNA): TGTGCCAGCAGCTTAGCCGCGTTAGGGGCGGCGGGAGGCTACACCTTC. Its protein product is CASSLAALGAAGGYTF.

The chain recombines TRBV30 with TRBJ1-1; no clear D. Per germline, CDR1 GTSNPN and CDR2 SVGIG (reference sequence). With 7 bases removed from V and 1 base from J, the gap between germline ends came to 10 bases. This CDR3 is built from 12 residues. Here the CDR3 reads CASARGNTEAFF. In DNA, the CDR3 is TGTGCCTCGGCACGGGGGAACACTGAAGCTTTCTTT.

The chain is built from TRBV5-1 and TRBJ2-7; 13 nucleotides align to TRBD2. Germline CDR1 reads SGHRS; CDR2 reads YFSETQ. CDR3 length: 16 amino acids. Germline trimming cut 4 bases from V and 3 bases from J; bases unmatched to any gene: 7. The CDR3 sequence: CASSDELAGGNYEQYF. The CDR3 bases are TGCGCCAGCAGCGACGAACTAGCGGGAGGGAACTACGAGCAGTACTTC.

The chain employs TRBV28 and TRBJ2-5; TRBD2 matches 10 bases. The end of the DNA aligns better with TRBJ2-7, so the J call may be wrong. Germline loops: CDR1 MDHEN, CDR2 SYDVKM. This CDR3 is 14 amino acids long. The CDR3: CASSLASGRDEQYF. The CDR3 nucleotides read TGTGCCAGCAGTTTAGCTAGCGGGAGAGACGAGCAGTACTTC.

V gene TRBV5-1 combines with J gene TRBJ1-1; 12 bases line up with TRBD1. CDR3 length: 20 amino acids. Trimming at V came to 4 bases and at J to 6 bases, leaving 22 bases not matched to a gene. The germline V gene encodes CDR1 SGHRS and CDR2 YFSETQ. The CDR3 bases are TGCGCCAGCAGCCGTATGACCACCCGGGACAGGGGGCTAACTGGGGCTGAAGCTTTCTTT. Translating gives CASSRMTTRDRGLTGAEAFF.

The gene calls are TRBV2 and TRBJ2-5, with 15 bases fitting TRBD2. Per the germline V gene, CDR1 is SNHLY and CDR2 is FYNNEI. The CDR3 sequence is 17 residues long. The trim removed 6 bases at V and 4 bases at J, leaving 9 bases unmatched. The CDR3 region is CASRAGTSGGSGETQYF. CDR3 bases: TGTGCCAGCAGAGCCGGGACTAGCGGGGGGTCCGGAGAGACCCAGTACTTC.